Presented here are 5 T cell receptor beta chains from one specimen sequenced in a study of blood T cell repertoires in COVID-19. The table came from immunoSEQ multiplex PCR; TCRdb's copy has only in-frame clones and leaves some out. Of 150,000 to 200,000 clones in the sample, approximately 87% were seen once. The sample comprised peripheral blood. All receptors come from a man aged 18 to 30 with active or convalescent COVID-19.

This clone showed up just once. This chain connects TRBV5-1 to TRBJ1-5, with D tentatively TRBD1 (6 bases). CDR3 length: 15 residues. Between the trimmed V and J ends, which lost 0 bases and 6 bases, there was a span of 13 bases. The germline gives CDR1 SGHRS, CDR2 YFSETQ. The CDR3 sequence: CASSLGAGAGQPQHF. Here the CDR3 DNA reads TGCGCCAGCAGCTTGGGTGCAGGGGCGGGTCAGCCCCAGCATTTT.

The V call is TRBV5-1, the J call TRBJ1-1; D remains ambiguous. From germline, CDR1 is SGHRS and CDR2 YFSETQ. V was clipped by 0 bases and J by 10 bases, with 13 bases between them. The length of the CDR3 is 13 residues. The CDR3, as DNA: TGCGCCAGCAGCTTGGTGGGAGGGCTGGTAGCTTTCTTT. Translation gives CASSLVGGLVAFF.

The chain combines TRBV9 with TRBJ1-2; TRBD1 might be the D (5 bases). V was shortened by 4 bases and J by 2 bases, with 12 bases between the two germline ends. Germline V gives CDR1 SGDLS, CDR2 YYNGEE. The CDR3 is made up of 14 amino acids. In nucleotides, the CDR3 is TGTGCCAGCAGCCGAAAGACAGAAAACTATGGCTACACCTTC. Its translation: CASSRKTENYGYTF.

This clone was seen only once. This chain links TRBV5-1 with TRBJ2-3, with 12 bases that match TRBD2. Trimming cost V 2 bases and J 2 bases; bases outside gene matches: 6. CDR3 length: 17 residues. Germline V lookup: CDR1 SGHRS, CDR2 YFSETQ. In nucleotides, the CDR3 is TGCGCCAGCAGCTTAGGCCTAGCGGGGGGGCTCACAGATACGCAGTATTTT. Encoded protein: CASSLGLAGGLTDTQYF.

The gene calls are TRBV30 and TRBJ2-7, with D perhaps TRBD1 (6 bases). The CDR3 is made up of 14 amino acids. CDR1 is GTSNPN, CDR2 SVGIG, per germline (reference sequence). V was shortened by 3 bases and J by 4 bases, with 16 bases between the two germline ends. CDR3 in DNA: TGTGCCTGGAGGATCGGGACACCTCATTACGAGCAGTACTTC. Translated, it gives CAWRIGTPHYEQYF.